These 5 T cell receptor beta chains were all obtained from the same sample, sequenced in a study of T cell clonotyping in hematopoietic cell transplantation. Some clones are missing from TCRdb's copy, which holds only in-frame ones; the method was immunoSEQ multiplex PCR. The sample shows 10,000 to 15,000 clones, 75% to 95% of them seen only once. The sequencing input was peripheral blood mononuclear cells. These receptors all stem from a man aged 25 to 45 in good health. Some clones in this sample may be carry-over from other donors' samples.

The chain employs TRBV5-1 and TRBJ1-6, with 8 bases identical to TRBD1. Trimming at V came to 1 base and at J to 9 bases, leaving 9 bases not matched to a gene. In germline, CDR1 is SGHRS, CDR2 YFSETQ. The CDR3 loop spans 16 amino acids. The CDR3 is CASSLNPQGEVSPLHF. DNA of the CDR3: TGCGCCAGCAGCTTGAACCCACAGGGGGAGGTTTCACCCCTCCACTTT.

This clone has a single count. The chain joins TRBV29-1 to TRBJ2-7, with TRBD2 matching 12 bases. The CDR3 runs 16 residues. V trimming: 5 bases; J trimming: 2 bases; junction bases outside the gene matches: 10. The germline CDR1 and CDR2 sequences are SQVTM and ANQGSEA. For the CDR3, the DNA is TGCAGCGTTCGCTCTAGCGGGAGGGAGAGGACCTACGAGCAGTACTTC. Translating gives CSVRSSGRERTYEQYF.

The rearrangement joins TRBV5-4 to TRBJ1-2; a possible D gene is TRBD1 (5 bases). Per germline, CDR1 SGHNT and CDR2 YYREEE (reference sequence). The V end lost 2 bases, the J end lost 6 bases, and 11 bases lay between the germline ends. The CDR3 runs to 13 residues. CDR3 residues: CASSFQGQDGYTF. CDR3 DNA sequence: TGTGCCAGCAGCTTCCAGGGTCAGGATGGCTACACCTTC.

The CDR3: CAWSVAGNTEAFF. The DNA for the CDR3 is TGTGCCTGGAGTGTGGCAGGGAACACTGAAGCTTTCTTT. The chain links TRBV30 to TRBJ1-1; D call uncertain. The V end lost 0 bases, the J end lost 1 base, and 6 bases lay between the germline ends. Germline values: CDR1 GTSNPN, CDR2 SVGIG (reference sequence). This CDR3 comprises 13 residues.

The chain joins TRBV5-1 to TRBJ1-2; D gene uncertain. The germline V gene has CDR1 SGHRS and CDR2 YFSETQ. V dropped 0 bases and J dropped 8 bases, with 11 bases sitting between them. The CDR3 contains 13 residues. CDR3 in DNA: TGCGCCAGCAGCTTGGCCCCAGATTCGGGCTACACCTTC. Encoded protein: CASSLAPDSGYTF.